The next 21 T cell receptor beta chains were all read from a single sample in a study of T-cell reconstitution after alpha-beta-depleted transplantation in children. Unique molecular identifiers were incorporated into the prepared TCRbeta library. TCRdb re-called the PCR reads through MiXCR, storing one row per CDR3 protein. The table lists approximately 400,000 distinct CDR3 sequences, roughly 11% of them singletons. The specimen comprised PBMCs from the stem cell graft donor, sampled from the stem cell graft. The source of these receptors is a human donor who donated a stem cell graft to a child with acute myeloid leukemia.

This clonotype came up many times. The chain employs TRBV5-1 and TRBJ2-1, with TRBD2 as a possible D gene (6 bases). From germline, CDR1 is SGHRS and CDR2 YFSETQ. This CDR3 is built from 15 residues. Trimming cost V 0 bases and J 5 bases, with 12 bases left between them. CDR3 coding DNA: TGCGCCAGCAGCTTGGACGGCGGGATAAACAATGAGCAGTTCTTC. This encodes CASSLDGGINNEQFF.

J is TRBJ1-1 and V is TRBV20-1; D might be TRBD1 (5 bases). CDR1 is DFQATT, CDR2 SNEGSKA, per germline (reference sequence). V was shortened by 0 bases and J by 3 bases, with 8 bases between the two germline ends. This CDR3 has 13 residues. CDR3 sequence: CSARDGGDTEAFF. DNA of the CDR3: TGCAGTGCTAGAGATGGGGGGGACACTGAAGCTTTCTTT.

This chain uses TRBV4-1 with TRBJ2-1; a weak D match, TRBD2 (5 bases). The germline V gene encodes CDR1 MGHRA and CDR2 YSYEKL. V was shortened by 2 bases and J by 1 base, with 12 bases between the two germline ends. This CDR3 comprises 16 residues. The CDR3 DNA is TGCGCCAGCAGCCAAAATCTAGCCAGGTCCTACAATGAGCAGTTCTTC. Protein sequence: CASSQNLARSYNEQFF.

The CDR3 sequence is CAIRSGDSYEQYF. Here the CDR3 DNA reads TGTGCCATCAGGTCGGGGGACTCCTACGAGCAGTACTTC. The chain joins TRBV10-3 to TRBJ2-7, with a possible D match to TRBD2 (6 bases). Between the trimmed V and J ends, which lost 6 bases and 0 bases, there was a span of 9 bases. The CDR3 is made up of 13 amino acids. Germline V gene lookup returns CDR1 ENHRY and CDR2 SYGVKD.

In its sample, this clonotype was seen a few times. The chain links TRBV29-1 to TRBJ2-1; maybe TRBD1 (5 bases). Trimming took off 6 bases at V and 6 bases at J, with 15 bases between the two ends. The CDR3 runs 13 residues. In germline, CDR1 is SQVTM, CDR2 ANQGSEA. CDR3 bases: TGCAGCGTCGAAAAGGGGCAGGGCAATGAGCAGTTCTTC. The encoded protein is CSVEKGQGNEQFF.

A few counts support this clonotype. The V gene is TRBV6-2 or TRBV6-3, the J gene TRBJ1-5, with 11 nucleotides matching TRBD1. The germline V gene has CDR1 MNHEY and CDR2 SVGEGT. The CDR3 extends over 16 amino acids. J lost 4 bases, V lost 2 bases, and 4 bases had no gene match. CDR3 nucleotide sequence: TGTGCCAGCAGTTACCTCCGGGACAGGGGGAATCAGCCCCAGCATTTT. Its protein product is CASSYLRDRGNQPQHF.

The chain is built from TRBV12-3 or TRBV12-4 and TRBJ2-5; 10 bases match TRBD1. The CDR3 extends over 19 amino acids. The trim removed 3 bases at V and 3 bases at J, leaving 16 bases unmatched. The CDR3 coding sequence is TGTGCCAGCAGTTTTCCGGGACAGGGGAGTAAATCGTGGAAAGAGACCCAGTACTTC. Protein product: CASSFPGQGSKSWKETQYF.

The sample holds many counts of this clonotype. This rearrangement joins TRBV30 to TRBJ2-5; the match to TRBD2 covers 8 bases. The germline gives CDR1 GTSNPN, CDR2 SVGIG (reference sequence). The junction had 13 bases not matched to a gene; V was cut back by 6 bases and J by 7 bases. CDR3 length: 14 amino acids. The CDR3 sequence is CACYAAGAGGTQYF. The CDR3 nucleotides read TGTGCCTGTTACGCAGCGGGAGCAGGTGGGACCCAGTACTTC.

Ten or more counts support this clonotype. This chain links TRBV15 with TRBJ2-5; D gene ambiguous. Per germline, CDR1 LNHNV and CDR2 YYDKDF (reference sequence). V was shortened by 1 base and J by 1 base, with 1 base between the two germline ends. The CDR3 has 12 residues. As DNA, the CDR3 is TGTGCCACCAGCAGAGGCCAAGAGACCCAGTACTTC. As protein: CATSRGQETQYF. The entire variable domain, with the rest obtained from reference TRBV15 and TRBJ2-5, is as follows: DAMVIQNPRYQVTQFGKPVTLSCSQTLNHNVMYWYQQKSSQAPKLLFHYYDKDFNNEADTPDNFQSRRPNTSFCFLDIRSPGLGDTAMYLCATSRGQETQYFGPGTRLLVL.

This chain joins TRBV3-1 and TRBJ2-7, with TRBD1 matching 7 bases. The CDR3 has 16 amino acids. Germline lookup yields CDR1 LGHDT and CDR2 YNNKEL (reference sequence). The trim removed 1 base at V and 5 bases at J, leaving 11 bases unmatched. CDR3 nucleotide sequence: TGTGCCAGCAGCCAAGTTCAGAACCCCGGGACAGACGAGCAGTACTTC. Translated, it gives CASSQVQNPGTDEQYF.

At least ten counts were recorded for this clonotype. The chain combines TRBV29-1 with TRBJ2-1; D is perhaps TRBD1 or TRBD2 (5 bases each). In germline, CDR1 is SQVTM, CDR2 ANQGSEA. Trimming left V 3 bases short and J 1 base short, with 13 bases between. The CDR3 sequence is 15 residues long. CDR3 region: CSVDGQGGSYNEQFF. CDR3 DNA: TGCAGCGTTGACGGGCAGGGCGGGTCCTACAATGAGCAGTTCTTC.

V gene TRBV3-1 combines with J gene TRBJ2-1; TRBD2 matches at 9 bases. Losses at the gene ends were 3 bases for V and 8 bases for J; bases not matched to a gene: 8. Germline V gives CDR1 LGHDT, CDR2 YNNKEL (reference sequence). The CDR3 is 15 amino acids. CDR3 sequence reads: CASSHVGGLAHEQFF. In DNA form, the CDR3 reads TGTGCCAGCAGCCACGTCGGGGGACTAGCACATGAGCAGTTCTTC.

Note on this clonotype: Lacking the conserved final phenylalanine or tryptophan, this CDR3 likely reflects a read error. The genes are TRBV5-1 and TRBJ2-5; unclear D gene. CDR1 and CDR2 from the germline V gene are SGHRS and YFSETQ. The V end lost 6 bases, the J end lost 2 bases, and 8 bases lay between the germline ends. The CDR3 spans 12 residues. The CDR3 DNA sequence: TGCGCCAGCAACAAAGGGCAAGAGACCCAGTACCTC. It encodes CASNKGQETQYL.

V is TRBV6-1 and J is TRBJ2-7; 10 bases match TRBD1. J lost 7 bases, V lost 6 bases, and 6 bases had no gene match. This CDR3 spans 13 amino acids. CDR1 is MNHNS, CDR2 SASEGT, per germline. CDR3 sequence reads: CASRKGQGREQYF. The DNA of the CDR3 is TGTGCCAGCAGGAAGGGACAGGGGCGAGAGCAGTACTTC.

This chain's CDR3 is CSARGTQETQYF. CDR3 in DNA: TGCAGTGCTAGAGGGACCCAAGAGACCCAGTACTTC. The J gene is TRBJ2-5, the V gene TRBV20-1, with D hard to call. Looked up from germline, CDR1 is DFQATT and CDR2 is SNEGSKA (reference sequence). V lost 1 base, J lost 1 base, and 4 bases lay in between. The CDR3 length is 12 residues.

V is TRBV7-8 and J is TRBJ2-6; D remains ambiguous. Germline-derived CDR1 and CDR2 are SGHVS and FQNEAQ. This CDR3 comprises 15 residues. Trimming shortened V by 8 bases and J by 2 bases, and 13 bases separated the two germline ends. CDR3 nucleotide sequence: TGTGCCAGCGGATACTTTAGCCCTGGGGCCAACGTCCTGACTTTC. Its protein is CASGYFSPGANVLTF. Full variable domain (remainder filled in from reference TRBV7-8 and TRBJ2-6): GAGVSQSPRYKVAKRGQDVALRCDPISGHVSLFWYQQALGQGPEFLTYFQNEAQLDKSGLPSDRFFAERPEGSVSTLKIQRTQQEDSAVYLCASGYFSPGANVLTFGAGSRLTVL.

This clonotype was seen many times. The chain is built from TRBV20-1 and TRBJ2-1, with 7 bases aligning to TRBD2. CDR1 DFQATT and CDR2 SNEGSKA come from the germline V gene (reference sequence). This CDR3 is 19 amino acids long. V gave up 2 bases and J gave up 15 bases; unmatched junction bases: 31. CDR3: CSARPRLAFSQAKSFGGFF. CDR3 sequence (DNA): TGCAGTGCTAGACCCCGACTAGCCTTTAGTCAGGCTAAGAGCTTCGGGGGGTTCTTC.

The V and J genes are TRBV3-1 and TRBJ2-2; D remains unclear. Germline-derived CDR1 and CDR2 are LGHDT and YNNKEL (reference sequence). V gave up 0 bases and J gave up 7 bases, with 6 bases separating them. This CDR3 has 13 amino acids. The CDR3 reads CASSQDIVGELFF. The DNA for the CDR3 is TGTGCCAGCAGCCAAGATATTGTCGGGGAGCTGTTTTTT.

This clonotype was picked up many times. The chain joins TRBV7-2 to TRBJ2-1; weak D call: TRBD2 (5 bases). Looked up from germline, CDR1 is SGHTA and CDR2 is FQGNSA. V gave up 5 bases and J gave up 3 bases, with 14 bases separating them. CDR3 length equals 15 residues. The CDR3 DNA follows: TGTGCCAGCAGCGTTGGTGGCGGAGGCTACAATGAGCAGTTCTTC. It encodes CASSVGGGGYNEQFF.

This clonotype was observed a handful of times. The rearrangement uses TRBV6-1 and TRBJ2-3; 7 nucleotides line up with TRBD1. Trimming took 6 bases from V and 4 from J; bases not matched to a gene: 7. The CDR3 spans 14 residues. Germline CDR1 and CDR2: MNHNS and SASEGT. The CDR3 loop reads CASSETGRADTQYF. The CDR3 coding sequence is TGTGCCAGCAGCGAGACAGGGCGGGCAGATACGCAGTATTTT.

The rearrangement uses TRBV7-6 and TRBJ2-3; D is uncertain. Germline V lookup: CDR1 SGHVS, CDR2 FNYEAQ. This CDR3 region has 14 residues. Trimming stripped 8 bases from V and 2 bases from J, with 14 bases between. The CDR3 nucleotides are TGTGCCAGCTGGTCAGGCAGGTACACAGATACGCAGTATTTT. Its translation is CASWSGRYTDTQYF.